This TCR beta chain comes out of a study of post-analysis software for immune sequencing data. This clonotype was seen more than once but under ten times. The target antigen is unknown. Study-level results: Significantly lower normalized Chao1 diversity was seen in multiple sclerosis patients than in controls. Co-batched samples clustered tightly together by F measure.

Tagging with unique molecular identifiers was a feature of the TCR beta cDNA libraries. The yield from around 1 to 10 million T cells was some 500,000 cDNA molecules in total. TCRdb independently ran MiXCR on the PCR reads; one entry per CDR3 protein. The sample yields approximately 440,000 distinct CDR3 sequences, approximately 45% seen once. This clonotype originated in a girl aged 10 to 17 with multiple sclerosis. The specimen sequenced was blood.

In DNA form, the CDR3 reads TGTGCCAGCAGCCCCTCGGGAGGGCAGGGGAGGAATTCACCCCTCCACTTT. Its protein is CASSPSGGQGRNSPLHF. This sequence joins TRBV28 and TRBJ1-6; D may be TRBD1 (6 bases). V was cut by 6 bases and J by 7 bases, with 22 bases left in between. The CDR3 loop spans 17 amino acids. Germline V gene sequence: CDR1 MDHEN, CDR2 SYDVKM. Full variable domain (remainder filled in from reference TRBV28 and TRBJ1-6): DVKVTQSSRYLVKRTGEKVFLECVQDMDHENMFWYRQDPGLGLRLIYFSYDVKMKEKGDIPEGYSVSREKKERFSLILESASTNQTSMYLCASSPSGGQGRNSPLHFGNGTRLTVT.